This TCR beta chain was sequenced for a study of T cells after yellow fever vaccination (dated by TCRdb to between 2019 and 2020). For the wider study: Libraries from fractions with low cell numbers were prepared with the SMART-Seq v4 Ultra Low Input RNA kit. To follow T-cell clones before and after both primary and booster YFV17D yellow fever vaccination, bulk TCR alpha and beta repertoires underwent longitudinal sequencing. Two healthy male donors made up the cohort, one aged 18 to 30 years and the other aged 30 to 40 years. Blood was drawn at multiple timepoints before and after primary and secondary immunization, with bulk PBMC replicates and cell subsets isolated.

The treatment or condition label for this specimen denotes: live attenuated yellow fever vaccine strain. PBMCs were isolated from peripheral blood using a standard Ficoll-Paque protocol. Epitope-specific CD8 T cells were sorted using a dextramer loaded with the yellow fever NS4B epitope peptide, with anti-CD3 and anti-CD8 staining. TriZol was used to extract RNA from bulk PBMCs, CD4 and CD8 fractions, and dextramer-positive and dextramer-negative fractions. This clonotype was observed a few times. Base qualities are not recorded, but no much larger clone differs from it by a single base. On the study overall, not on this receptor specifically: Computational filtering was needed because FACS-sorted repertoires could contain abundant contaminating clonotypes from the bulk population. Because the study included only a couple of donors, the extent to which the findings can be generalized is limited. After the booster, most of the clones that had expanded following primary vaccination were detected again (roughly 96% of CD4 and around 88% of CD8), which suggests that memory was broadly maintained. A small fraction of clonotypes appeared in both the CD4 and CD8 compartments, likely as a result of convergent recombination. Compared with the primary T-cell response, the secondary T-cell response was weaker but faster, peaking on day 5 rather than day 15.

Deletion took 6 bases off V and 4 bases off J, with a span of 18 bases between the germline ends. CDR1 and CDR2, per the germline V gene, are SGHTA and FQGNSA. The CDR3, from cysteine to phenylalanine, totals 15 residues. Only the CDR3 DNA stays, 45 bases, in frame from base 1. TCR cDNA was made using 5'RACE template switching, a step that added a universal primer site and unique molecular identifiers. Priming for cDNA synthesis came from both the TCR alpha and TCR beta constant segments. Two PCR steps were used to amplify libraries, with sample barcodes and sequencing adapters being added in the second step. Sequencing of libraries was performed on Illumina HiSeq 2500 (2x100 bp) or NovaSeq (2x150 bp). The authors' analysis ran thus. MIGEC was used to demultiplex reads and collapse the reads into UMI consensus sequences, and MiXCR was used for V(D)J alignment. Using edgeR on replicate PBMC samples, clonotypes were called vaccine-responding if FDR was below 0.01 and the log2 fold change was above 5 up to day 15. Bulk clonotypes were assigned CD4 or CD8 identity according to which sequenced CD4 or CD8 repertoire held them at higher abundance. Clonotypes enriched at least 10-fold in dextramer-positive versus dextramer-negative fractions were classed as NS4B-specific, and CD4-biased clonotypes were left out. In-frame beta chains were kept once TCRdb had trimmed the public reads at Q25 with fastp and called clones with MiXCR. Merged by CDR3 protein, the rows form single entries marked with the most common genes and DNA. The V and J calls and clone size come from TCRdb's table, not from the authors' own analysis. Recorded for this sample are fewer than 100,000 distinct CDR3 sequences; 8% to 10% of them occurred a single time. Around a sixth of the sample is taken by the ten largest.

This clonotype was sampled from a man younger than 35 who received the YFV17D yellow fever vaccine. The chain joins TRBV7-2 to TRBJ1-1; the D segment could be TRBD1, given 6 matching bases. The sequencing used CD8+ T cells not binding an NS4B(214-222) dextramer, sorted from PBMCs, collected approximately 16 days after the first yellow fever vaccination. The meaning of the sample's cell subset or site label: NS4B epitope dextramer-negative CD8 T cells. The sequenced DNA is TGTGCCAGCAGAGCCAACCTGGGGGCTGGCACTGAAGCTTTCTTT. It codes for CASRANLGAGTEAFF.